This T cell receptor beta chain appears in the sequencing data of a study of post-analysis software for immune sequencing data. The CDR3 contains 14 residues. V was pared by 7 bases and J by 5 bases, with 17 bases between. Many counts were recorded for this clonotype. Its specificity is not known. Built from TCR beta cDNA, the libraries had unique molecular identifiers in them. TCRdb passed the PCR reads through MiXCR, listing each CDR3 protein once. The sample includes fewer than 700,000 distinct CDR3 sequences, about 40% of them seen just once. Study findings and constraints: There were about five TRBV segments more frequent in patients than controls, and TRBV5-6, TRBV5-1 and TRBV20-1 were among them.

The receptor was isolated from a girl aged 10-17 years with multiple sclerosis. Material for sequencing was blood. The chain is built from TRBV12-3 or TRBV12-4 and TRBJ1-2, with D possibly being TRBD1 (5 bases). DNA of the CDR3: TGTGCCAGCACCCCGGGGGGTAGTGTGTATGGCTACACCTTC. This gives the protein CASTPGGSVYGYTF.